The clone carrying this T cell receptor (beta chain) was counted many times. Germline lookup yields CDR1 MDHEN and CDR2 SYDVKM. Germline trimming cut 5 bases from V and 2 bases from J; bases unmatched to any gene: 5. The CDR3 has 14 amino acids. The sample belongs to a study of neurological immune-mediated disorders. TCRdb reanalysed the 5' RACE reads using MiXCR and keeps one entry per CDR3 protein. The sample comprises about 95,000 distinct CDR3 sequences, 3% to 4% of which are singletons, and about 6% rests with the top ten. The sequenced sample was PBMCs. The receptor was derived from a woman between 18 and 29 years old with multiple sclerosis. This chain links TRBV28 with TRBJ1-2, with TRBD1 matching 7 bases. This CDR3 reads CASSPSTGNYGYTF. DNA of the CDR3: TGTGCCAGCAGTCCCTCGACAGGGAACTATGGCTACACCTTC.